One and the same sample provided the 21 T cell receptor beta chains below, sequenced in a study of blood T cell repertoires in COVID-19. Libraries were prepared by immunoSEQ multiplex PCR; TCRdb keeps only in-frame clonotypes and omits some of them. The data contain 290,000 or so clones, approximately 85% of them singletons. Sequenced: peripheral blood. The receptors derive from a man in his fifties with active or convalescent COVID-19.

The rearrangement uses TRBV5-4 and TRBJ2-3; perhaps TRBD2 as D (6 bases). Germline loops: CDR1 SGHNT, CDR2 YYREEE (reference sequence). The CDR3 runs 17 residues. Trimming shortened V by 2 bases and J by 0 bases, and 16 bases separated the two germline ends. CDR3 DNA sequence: TGTGCCAGCAGCTTAGGAGGACTACCTACTAGCACAGATACGCAGTATTTT. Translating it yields CASSLGGLPTSTDTQYF.

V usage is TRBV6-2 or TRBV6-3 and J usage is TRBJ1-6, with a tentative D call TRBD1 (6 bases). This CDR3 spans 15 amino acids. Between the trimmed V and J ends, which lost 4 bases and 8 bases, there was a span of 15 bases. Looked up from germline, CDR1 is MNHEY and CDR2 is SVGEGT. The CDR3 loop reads CASSSGQGKYSPLHF. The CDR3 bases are TGTGCCAGCAGTTCCGGCCAGGGGAAGTATTCACCCCTCCACTTT.

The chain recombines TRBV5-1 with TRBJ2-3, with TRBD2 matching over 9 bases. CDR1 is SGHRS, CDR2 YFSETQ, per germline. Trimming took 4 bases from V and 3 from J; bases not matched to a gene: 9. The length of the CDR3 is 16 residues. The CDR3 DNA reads TGCGCCAGCAGCCGTAGCGGGAGTACAGGAACAGATACGCAGTATTTT. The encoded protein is CASSRSGSTGTDTQYF. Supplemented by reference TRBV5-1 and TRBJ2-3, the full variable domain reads KAGVTQTPRYLIKTRGQQVTLSCSPISGHRSVSWYQQTPGQGLQFLFEYFSETQRNKGNFPGRFSGRQFSNSRSEMNVSTLELGDSALYLCASSRSGSTGTDTQYFGPGTRLTVL.

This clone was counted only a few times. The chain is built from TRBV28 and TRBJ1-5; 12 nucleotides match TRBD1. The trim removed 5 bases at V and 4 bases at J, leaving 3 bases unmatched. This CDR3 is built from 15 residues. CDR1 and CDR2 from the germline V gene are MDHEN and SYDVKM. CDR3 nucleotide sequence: TGTGCCAGCAGTACGGGACAGGGGGCAAATCAGCCCCAGCATTTT. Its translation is CASSTGQGANQPQHF.

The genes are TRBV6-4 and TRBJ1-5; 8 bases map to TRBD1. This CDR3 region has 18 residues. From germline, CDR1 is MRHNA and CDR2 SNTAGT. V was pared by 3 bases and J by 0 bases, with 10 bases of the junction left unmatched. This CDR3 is CASSELDRVIYSNQPQHF. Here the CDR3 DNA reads TGTGCCAGCAGTGAGTTGGACAGGGTAATCTATAGCAATCAGCCCCAGCATTTT.

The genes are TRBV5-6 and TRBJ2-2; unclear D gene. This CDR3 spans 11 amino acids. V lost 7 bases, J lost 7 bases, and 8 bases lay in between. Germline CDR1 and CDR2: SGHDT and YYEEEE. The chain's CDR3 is CASEQHGELFF. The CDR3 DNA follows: TGTGCCAGCGAACAGCACGGGGAGCTGTTTTTT.

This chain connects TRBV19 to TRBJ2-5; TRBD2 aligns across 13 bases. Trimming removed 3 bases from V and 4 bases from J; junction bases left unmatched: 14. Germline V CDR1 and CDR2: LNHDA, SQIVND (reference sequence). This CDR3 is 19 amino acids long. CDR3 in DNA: TGTGCCAGTAGTATCGTCCCAGGGACTAGCGGGACCAGGGGAGAGACCCAGTACTTC. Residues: CASSIVPGTSGTRGETQYF. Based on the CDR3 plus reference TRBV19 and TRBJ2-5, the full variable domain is DGGITQSPKYLFRKEGQNVTLSCEQNLNHDAMYWYRQDPGQGLRLIYYSQIVNDFQKGDIAEGYSVSREKKESFPLTVTSAQKNPTAFYLCASSIVPGTSGTRGETQYFGPGTRLLVL.

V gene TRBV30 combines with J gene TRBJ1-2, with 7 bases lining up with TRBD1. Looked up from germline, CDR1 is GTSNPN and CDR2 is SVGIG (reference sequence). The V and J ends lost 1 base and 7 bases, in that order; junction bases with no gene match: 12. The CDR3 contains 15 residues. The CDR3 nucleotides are TGTGCCTGGAGTGCCCGACAGGGAGCCCTCTCTGGCTACACCTTC. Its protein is CAWSARQGALSGYTF.

Here the CDR3 reads CASSLVASSYEQYF. CDR3 DNA sequence: TGTGCCAGCAGCTTAGTGGCCAGCTCCTACGAGCAGTACTTC. The chain is built from TRBV7-6 and TRBJ2-7; no clear D gene. V lost 1 base to trimming and J lost 0 bases, with 7 bases between them. The CDR3 consists of 14 residues. Germline lookup yields CDR1 SGHVS and CDR2 FNYEAQ.

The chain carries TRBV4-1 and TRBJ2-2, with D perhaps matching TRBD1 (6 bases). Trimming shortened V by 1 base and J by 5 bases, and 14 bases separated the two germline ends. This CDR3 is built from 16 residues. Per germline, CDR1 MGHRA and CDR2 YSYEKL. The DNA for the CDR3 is TGCGCCAGCAGCCAAGCCGACAGGACGAGGACCGGGGAGCTGTTTTTT. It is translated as CASSQADRTRTGELFF.

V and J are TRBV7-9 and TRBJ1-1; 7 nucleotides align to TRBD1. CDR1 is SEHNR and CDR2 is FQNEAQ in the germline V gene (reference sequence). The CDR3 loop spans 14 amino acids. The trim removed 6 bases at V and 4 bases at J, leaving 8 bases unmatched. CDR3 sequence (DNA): TGTGCCAGCAGGACTACAGGGGCGAGCACTGAAGCTTTCTTT. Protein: CASRTTGASTEAFF.

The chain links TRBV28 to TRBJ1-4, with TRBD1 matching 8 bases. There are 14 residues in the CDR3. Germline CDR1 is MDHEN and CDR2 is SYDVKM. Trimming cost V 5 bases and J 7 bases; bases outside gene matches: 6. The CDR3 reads CASSLTTGVEKLFF. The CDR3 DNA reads TGTGCCAGCAGTCTTACGACAGGGGTTGAAAAACTGTTTTTT.

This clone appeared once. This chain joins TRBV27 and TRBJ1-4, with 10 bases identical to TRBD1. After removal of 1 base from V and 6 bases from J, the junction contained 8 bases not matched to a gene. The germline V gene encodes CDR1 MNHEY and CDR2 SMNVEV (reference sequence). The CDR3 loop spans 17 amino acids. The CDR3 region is CASSLLGTGAGDEKLFF. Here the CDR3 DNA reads TGTGCCAGCAGTTTATTAGGGACAGGGGCAGGGGATGAAAAACTGTTTTTT.

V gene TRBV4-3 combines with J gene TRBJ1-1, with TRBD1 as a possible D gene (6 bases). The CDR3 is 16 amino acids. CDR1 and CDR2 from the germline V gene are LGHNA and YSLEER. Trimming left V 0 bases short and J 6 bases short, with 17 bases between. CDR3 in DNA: TGCGCCAGCAGCCAAGAGGCCAGGGGCGGAATTTCTGAAGCTTTCTTT. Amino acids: CASSQEARGGISEAFF.

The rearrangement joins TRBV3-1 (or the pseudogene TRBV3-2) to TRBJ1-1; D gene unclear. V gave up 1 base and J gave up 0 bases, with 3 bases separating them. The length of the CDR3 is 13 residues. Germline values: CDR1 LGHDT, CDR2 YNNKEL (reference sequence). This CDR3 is CASSQVMNTEAFF. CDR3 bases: TGTGCCAGCAGCCAAGTCATGAACACTGAAGCTTTCTTT.

The CDR3 DNA follows: TGCGCCAGCAGCCACAGGGGAAACACTGAAGCTTTCTTT. Amino acids: CASSHRGNTEAFF. The chain employs TRBV4-3 and TRBJ1-1; D might be TRBD1 (6 bases). CDR3 length: 13 amino acids. From germline, CDR1 is LGHNA and CDR2 YSLEER. V lost 3 bases and J 2 bases, leaving 7 bases between the germline ends.

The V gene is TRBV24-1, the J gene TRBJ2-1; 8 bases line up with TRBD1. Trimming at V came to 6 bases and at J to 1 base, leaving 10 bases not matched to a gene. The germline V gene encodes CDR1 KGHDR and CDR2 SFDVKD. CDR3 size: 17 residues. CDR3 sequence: CATSQAGGGKSYNEQFF. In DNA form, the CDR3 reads TGTGCCACCAGTCAGGCAGGGGGCGGAAAATCCTACAATGAGCAGTTCTTC.

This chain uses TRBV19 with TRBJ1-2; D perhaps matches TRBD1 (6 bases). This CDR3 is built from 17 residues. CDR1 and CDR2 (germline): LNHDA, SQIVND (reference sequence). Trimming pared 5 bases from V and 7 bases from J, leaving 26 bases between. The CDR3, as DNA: TGTGCCAGTAGTCTGGTTCGGGGGGCGTTCTTTGGTCTTGGCTACACCTTC. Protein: CASSLVRGAFFGLGYTF.

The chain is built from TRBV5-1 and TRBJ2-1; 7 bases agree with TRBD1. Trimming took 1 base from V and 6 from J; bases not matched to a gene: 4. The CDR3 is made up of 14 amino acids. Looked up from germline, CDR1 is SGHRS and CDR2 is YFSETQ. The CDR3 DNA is TGCGCCAGCAGCTTGCGTGACAGGGCCAATGAGCAGTTCTTC. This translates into CASSLRDRANEQFF.

CDR3 sequence reads: CASSVRGEGYEQYF. DNA of the CDR3: TGTGCCAGCAGCGTACGTGGGGAGGGCTACGAGCAGTACTTC. The chain couples TRBV9 to TRBJ2-7, with 7 bases fitting TRBD2. There are 14 residues in the CDR3. V dropped 1 base and J dropped 3; count of bases not matched to a gene: 4. Germline V lookup: CDR1 SGDLS, CDR2 YYNGEE.

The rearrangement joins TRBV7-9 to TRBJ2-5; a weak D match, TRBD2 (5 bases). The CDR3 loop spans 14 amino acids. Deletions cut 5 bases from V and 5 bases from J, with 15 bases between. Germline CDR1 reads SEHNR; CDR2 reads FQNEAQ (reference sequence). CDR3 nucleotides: TGTGCCAGCAGCCTTGCATCGGGGAGTGAGACCCAGTACTTC. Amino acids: CASSLASGSETQYF.